The sequence of this T cell receptor beta chain was determined in a study of blood T cell repertoires in COVID-19 (dated by TCRdb to the early 2020s). For context, the study as a whole: Collaborator samples came from the United States, Italy and Spain and covered acute and convalescent phases of COVID-19. The material from the prospective study consisted of cDNA or gDNA derived from T cells, B-cell-depleted T cells, or PBMCs. Subjects who had been exposed to COVID-19, were actively infected with it, or had recovered from it provided the deeply sampled blood TCRbeta repertoires that made up the dataset. The repertoires were released in a freely available public database intended as a resource for research on the immune response to SARS-CoV-2. Samples came from the ongoing ImmuneRACE study (first 160 participants) plus 1,254 subjects from 6 global collaborators. The sample metadata nearly always contained a de-identified subject ID, COVID-19 status, age in years and sex. Where HLA class I and class II types were available, the types were taken from metadata supplied by the sample provider, not from assay-based typing. Findings and caveats that apply to the study as a whole: How much clinical and demographic metadata was included differed by source and by participant, and the metadata was provided uncurated.

From its cysteine to its phenylalanine, the CDR3 spans 18 amino acids. Left in the record is the CDR3 DNA by itself, 54 bases read in frame from the first base. The V end gives up 0 bases and the J end 2 bases, leaving 10 bases in the junction not matched to a gene. In the germline V gene (reference sequence), CDR1 corresponds to LNHNV and CDR2 to YYDKDF. TCRbeta CDR3 regions were amplified from genomic DNA by means of the immunoSEQ Assay, a bias-controlled multiplex PCR. The paper's data handling went like this. Within the assay, amplification of reference gene primers was used to estimate how many nucleated cells each sample contained. To quantify the absolute abundance of each unique TCRbeta CDR3 rearrangement, sequence reads were collapsed and filtered. For each sample, productive Simpson clonality was calculated as the square root of Simpson's diversity index across productive rearrangements. The clones in this table, taken by TCRdb from immuneACCESS, are in-frame only. Not every clone is retained; where verified, under half of the shortfall comes from an unresolved V gene, and the cause of the rest is unknown. The DNA gave D and trimming, while V, J and clone size come from that table. This sample gives roughly 150,000 clones in total; around 73% of them show up just once. Of the sample, approximately 11% is held by the ten largest clones.

A second Seattle source provided samples from volunteer blood donors who had recovered from COVID-19. The collaborating institutions used their own protocols to collect whole blood in K2EDTA tubes. Collaborator samples were shipped for TCRbeta analysis as frozen whole blood, isolated PBMCs, or DNA extracted from either sample type. Notes on this clone: Its antigen specificity is not known. Qualities for individual bases were not recorded, and no much larger clone is one base off.

The chain is assembled from TRBV15 and TRBJ2-1; TRBD1 aligns with 7 central bases. This TCR derives from a man between 60 and 70 years old who had recovered from COVID-19. Sequencing input: peripheral blood. The CDR3 region: CATSRDLNRGGTYNEQFF. DNA sequence: TGTGCCACCAGCAGAGATCTTAATCGAGGGGGCACCTACAATGAGCAGTTCTTC.